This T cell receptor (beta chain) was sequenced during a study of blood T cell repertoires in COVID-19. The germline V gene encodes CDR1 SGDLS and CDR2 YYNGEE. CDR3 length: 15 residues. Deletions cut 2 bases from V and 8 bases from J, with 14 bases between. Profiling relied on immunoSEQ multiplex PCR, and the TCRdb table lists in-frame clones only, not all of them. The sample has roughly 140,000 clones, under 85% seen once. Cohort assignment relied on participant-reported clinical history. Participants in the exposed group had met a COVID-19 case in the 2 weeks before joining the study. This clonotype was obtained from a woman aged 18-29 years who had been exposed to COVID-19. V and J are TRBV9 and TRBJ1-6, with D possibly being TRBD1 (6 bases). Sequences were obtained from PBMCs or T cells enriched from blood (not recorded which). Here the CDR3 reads CASSVLGPGDSPLHF. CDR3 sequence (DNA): TGTGCCAGCAGCGTGCTCGGGCCAGGGGATTCACCCCTCCACTTT.